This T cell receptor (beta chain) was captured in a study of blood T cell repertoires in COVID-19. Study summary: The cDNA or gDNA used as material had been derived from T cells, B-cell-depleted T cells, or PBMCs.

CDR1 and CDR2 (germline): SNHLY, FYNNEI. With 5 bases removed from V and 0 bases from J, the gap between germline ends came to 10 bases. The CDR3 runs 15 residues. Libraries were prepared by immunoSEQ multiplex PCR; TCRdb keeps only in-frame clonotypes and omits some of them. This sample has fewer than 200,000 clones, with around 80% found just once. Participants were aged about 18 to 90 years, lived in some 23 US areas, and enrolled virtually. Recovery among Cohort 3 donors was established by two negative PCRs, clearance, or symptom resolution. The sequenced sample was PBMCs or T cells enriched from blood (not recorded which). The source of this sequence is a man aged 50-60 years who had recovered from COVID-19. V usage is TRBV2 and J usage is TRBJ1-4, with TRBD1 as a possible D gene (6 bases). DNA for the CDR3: TGTGCCAGCAGTTCAGGACAGACAACTAATGAAAAACTGTTTTTT. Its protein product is CASSSGQTTNEKLFF.